This TCR beta chain was profiled in a study of human T cells and chemical hapten exposure. TCRdb re-derived calls from the RACE reads in MiXCR, one entry per CDR3 protein. Of tens of thousands of distinct CDR3 sequences in the sample, over 9.5% were seen once. Regarding time point: patch test 1, 2 weeks after DPC sensitization. Treatment reported: therapeutic diphenylcyclopropenone sensitization with weekly scalp DPC. Sequences were derived from whole blood, sampled in connection with sensitization to the hapten diphenylcyclopropenone (DPC). This receptor was obtained from a man between 35 and 55 years old with alopecia areata. Some clones in this sample may be carry-over from other donors' samples.

DNA of the CDR3: TGTGCCATCGGGGCGGGGGCGAAGCATCCTCGTAACAATGAGCAGTTCTTC. This translates into CAIGAGAKHPRNNEQFF. This chain uses TRBV10-3 with TRBJ2-1; D perhaps matches TRBD2 (7 bases). The CDR3 totals 17 residues. V gave up 8 bases and J gave up 5 bases, with 25 bases separating them. Germline V CDR1 and CDR2: ENHRY, SYGVKD.